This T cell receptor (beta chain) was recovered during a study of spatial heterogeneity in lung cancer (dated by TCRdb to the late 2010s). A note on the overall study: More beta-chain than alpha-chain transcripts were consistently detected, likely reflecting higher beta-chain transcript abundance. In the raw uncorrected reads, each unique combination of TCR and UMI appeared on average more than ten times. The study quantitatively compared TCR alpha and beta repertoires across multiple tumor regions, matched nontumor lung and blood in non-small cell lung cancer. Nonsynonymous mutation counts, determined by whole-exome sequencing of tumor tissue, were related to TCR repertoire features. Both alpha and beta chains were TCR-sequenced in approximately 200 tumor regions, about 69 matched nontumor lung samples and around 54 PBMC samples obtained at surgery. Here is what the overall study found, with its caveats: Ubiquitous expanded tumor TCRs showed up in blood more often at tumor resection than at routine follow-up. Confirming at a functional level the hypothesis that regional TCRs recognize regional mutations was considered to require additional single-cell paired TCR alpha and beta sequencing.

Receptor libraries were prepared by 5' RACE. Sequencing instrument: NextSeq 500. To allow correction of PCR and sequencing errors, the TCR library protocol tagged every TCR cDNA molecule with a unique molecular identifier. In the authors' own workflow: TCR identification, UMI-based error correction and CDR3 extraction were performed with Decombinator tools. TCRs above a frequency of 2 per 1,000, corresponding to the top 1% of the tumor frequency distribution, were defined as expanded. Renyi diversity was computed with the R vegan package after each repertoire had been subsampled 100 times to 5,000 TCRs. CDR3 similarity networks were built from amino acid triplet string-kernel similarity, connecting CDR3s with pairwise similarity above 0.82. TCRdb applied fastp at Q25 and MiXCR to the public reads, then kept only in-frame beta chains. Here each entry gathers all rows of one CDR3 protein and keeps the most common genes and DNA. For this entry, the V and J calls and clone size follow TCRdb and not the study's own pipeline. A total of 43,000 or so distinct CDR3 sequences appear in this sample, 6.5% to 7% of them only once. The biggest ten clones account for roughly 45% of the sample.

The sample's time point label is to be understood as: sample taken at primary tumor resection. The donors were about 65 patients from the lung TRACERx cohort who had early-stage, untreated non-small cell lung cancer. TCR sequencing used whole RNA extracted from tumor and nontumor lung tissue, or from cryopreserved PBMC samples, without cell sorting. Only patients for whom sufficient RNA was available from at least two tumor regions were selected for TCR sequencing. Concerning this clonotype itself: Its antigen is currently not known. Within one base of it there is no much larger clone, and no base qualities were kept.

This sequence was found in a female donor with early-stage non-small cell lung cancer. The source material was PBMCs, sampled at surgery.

The bases read TGTGCCAGCAGCCTCTATTCTAGCGGGGCCATGGTCGAGCAGTACTTC. It specifies CASSLYSSGAMVEQYF. This chain is built from TRBV7-8 and TRBJ2-7; the central 9 bases match TRBD2. V has 5 bases trimmed and J has 6 bases trimmed; junction bases matching no gene number 14. The germline V gene yields SGHVS for CDR1 and FQNEAQ for CDR2. From its cysteine to its phenylalanine, the CDR3 spans 16 amino acids. Of all the DNA, just the CDR3 is kept, 48 bases in frame from base 1. The full variable domain, completed from the reference TRBV7-8 and TRBJ2-7 proteins outside the CDR3, reads GAGVSQSPRYKVAKRGQDVALRCDPISGHVSLFWYQQALGQGPEFLTYFQNEAQLDKSGLPSDRFFAERPEGSVSTLKIQRTQQEDSAVYLCASSLYSSGAMVEQYFGPGTRLTVT.